These 12 T cell receptor beta chains were all obtained from the same sample, sequenced in a study of T cell responses to AZD1222 COVID-19 vaccine (dated by TCRdb to the early 2020s). Per the publication, the time point label means: baseline before first vaccination. Preparation of the library involved the immunoSEQ multiplex PCR assay. TCRdb obtained this table from immuneACCESS and retained in-frame rearrangements with V and J assigned. These tables miss some clones; where compared with another copy, unresolved V genes account for less than half of the shortfall, and the remainder is unexplained. This sample is represented by around 67,000 clones; roughly 84% of them were singletons. The leading ten clones occupy approximately 7% of the sample. The material sequenced was peripheral blood, taken on day 0 of AZD1222 vaccination. The receptors stem from an adult in good health.

The CDR3 nucleotides read TGTGCCAGCAGCCAATCCAGGATAGGGACCAACACTGAAGCTTTCTTT. Amino acid sequence: CASSQSRIGTNTEAFF. The genes are TRBV16 and TRBJ1-1; TRBD1 is a possible D gene (5 bases). The CDR3 runs to 16 residues. Trimming left V 0 bases short and J 2 bases short, with 13 bases between. CDR1 and CDR2 from the germline V gene are KGHSY and FQNENV.

V and J are TRBV6-5 and TRBJ1-5; D might be TRBD1 (6 bases). V lost 5 bases and J lost 6, with 14 bases in between. Germline CDR1 reads MNHEY; CDR2 reads SVGAGI. The CDR3 has 14 residues. CDR3 residues: CASSRGQTSQPQHF. The CDR3 nucleotides read TGTGCCAGCAGTCGAGGACAGACCAGTCAGCCCCAGCATTTT.

The V gene is TRBV4-2, the J gene TRBJ2-1, with 12 bases matching TRBD2. CDR3 length equals 17 residues. J was trimmed by 1 base and V by 7 bases; bases with no gene match: 8. The germline CDR1 and CDR2 sequences are LGHNA and YNFKEQ. CDR3 region: CASNNPSGGASYNEQFF. The CDR3 DNA follows: TGTGCCAGCAATAATCCTAGCGGGGGGGCATCCTACAATGAGCAGTTCTTC.

This clone was found once. The chain carries TRBV11-2 and TRBJ2-2; the D is unclear. The germline CDR1 and CDR2 sequences are SGHAT and FQNNGV. This CDR3 has 13 amino acids. V was trimmed by 3 bases and J by 2 bases, leaving 4 bases between them. The CDR3 region is CASSFANTGELFF. CDR3 nucleotides: TGTGCCAGCAGCTTCGCAAACACCGGGGAGCTGTTTTTT.

The rearrangement uses TRBV6-1 and TRBJ1-2; D is undetermined. The CDR3 loop spans 14 amino acids. V was shortened by 0 bases and J by 2 bases, with 7 bases between the two germline ends. CDR1 and CDR2 from the germline V gene are MNHNS and SASEGT. This CDR3 is CASSEAARNYGYTF. The CDR3, as DNA: TGTGCCAGCAGTGAAGCGGCACGAAACTATGGCTACACCTTC.

J is TRBJ1-2 and V is TRBV6-4; no firm D call. Germline V CDR1 and CDR2: MRHNA, SNTAGT. The V end lost 2 bases, the J end lost 3 bases, and 7 bases lay between the germline ends. The CDR3 covers 13 residues. The chain's CDR3 is CASSDGRDYGYTF. As DNA, the CDR3 is TGTGCCAGCAGTGACGGCCGTGACTATGGCTACACCTTC.

The genes are TRBV7-6 and TRBJ1-2, with TRBD1 matching 7 bases. V was clipped by 2 bases and J by 8 bases; unmatched bases: 11. The CDR3 is 15 residues long. From germline, CDR1 is SGHVS and CDR2 FNYEAQ. CDR3 DNA sequence: TGTGCCAGCAGCTTAAGTTTACAGGGGAGCGACGGCTACACCTTC. Translated: CASSLSLQGSDGYTF.

This clone has only one observation. The genes are TRBV4-1 and TRBJ2-3; D not resolved. Trimming removed 4 bases from V and 8 bases from J, with 13 bases in between. The CDR3 totals 13 residues. Germline V gene lookup returns CDR1 MGHRA and CDR2 YSYEKL. CDR3: CASSPPLSVTQYF. In nucleotides, the CDR3 is TGCGCCAGCAGCCCTCCGCTGAGCGTTACGCAGTATTTT.

This chain joins TRBV5-1 and TRBJ1-6; TRBD1 aligns across 8 bases. CDR1 is SGHRS and CDR2 is YFSETQ in the germline V gene. The trim removed 2 bases at V and 5 bases at J, leaving 3 bases unmatched. The CDR3 covers 15 residues. The CDR3 is CASSLSTGDNSPLHF. CDR3 sequence (DNA): TGCGCCAGCAGCTTATCGACAGGGGATAATTCACCCCTCCACTTT.

The chain is built from TRBV12-3 or TRBV12-4 and TRBJ1-5; no clear D. The germline V and J ends were trimmed by 3 bases and 10 bases, with 4 bases remaining between them. This CDR3 has 10 residues. The CDR3 DNA reads TGTGCCAGCAGTTTCGGCCCCCAGCATTTT. Its protein product is CASSFGPQHF.

V is TRBV7-8 and J is TRBJ2-1; D uncertain. V lost 1 base and J 10 bases, leaving 5 bases between the germline ends. Germline loops: CDR1 SGHVS, CDR2 FQNEAQ. The CDR3 spans 11 residues. The CDR3 bases are TGTGCCAGCAGCTTAGATGAGGAGCAGTTCTTC. Translation gives CASSLDEEQFF.

The chain couples TRBV19 to TRBJ2-6; the match to TRBD1 covers 8 bases. V was pared by 7 bases and J by 0 bases, with 5 bases of the junction left unmatched. This CDR3 region has 16 residues. Germline V gene data show CDR1 as LNHDA and CDR2 as SQIVND (reference sequence). The CDR3 loop is CASTDRGLSGANVLTF. The CDR3 DNA reads as TGTGCCAGTACCGACAGGGGACTCTCTGGGGCCAACGTCCTGACTTTC.